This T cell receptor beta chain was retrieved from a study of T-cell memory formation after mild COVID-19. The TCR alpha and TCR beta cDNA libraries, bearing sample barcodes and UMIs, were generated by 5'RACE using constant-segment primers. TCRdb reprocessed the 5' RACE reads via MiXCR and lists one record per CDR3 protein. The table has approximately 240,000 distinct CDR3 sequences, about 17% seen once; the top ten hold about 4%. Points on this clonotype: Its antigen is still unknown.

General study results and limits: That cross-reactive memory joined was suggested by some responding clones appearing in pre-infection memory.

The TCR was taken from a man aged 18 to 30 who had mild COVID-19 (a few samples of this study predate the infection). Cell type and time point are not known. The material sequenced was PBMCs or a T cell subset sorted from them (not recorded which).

Written as DNA, the CDR3 is TGTGCCAGCAGCCCAGGACAGGGGACCGAGCAGTACGTC. Its protein product is CASSPGQGTEQYV. The chain uses TRBV7-8 and TRBJ2-7, with 9 nucleotides matching TRBD1. From germline, CDR1 is SGHVS and CDR2 FQNEAQ. V lost 5 bases to trimming and J lost 6 bases; unmatched junction nucleotides: 5. CDR3 length equals 13 residues.